This T cell receptor beta chain was documented in a study of blood T cell repertoires in COVID-19. Study overall: The samples span acute and convalescent COVID-19 from the United States, Italy and Spain.

This clone was seen only once. Profiling relied on immunoSEQ multiplex PCR, and the TCRdb table lists in-frame clones only, not all of them. Among 100,000 to 150,000 clones listed, 85% were seen once. The TCR sequence derives from a man older than 75 with active or convalescent COVID-19. Sequencing was done on a sample of peripheral blood.

The DNA for the CDR3 is TGTGCCAGTAGTATAGGAGGTGCGGGAGAGGGTTACGAGCAGTACTTC. Translated: CASSIGGAGEGYEQYF. This rearrangement joins TRBV19 to TRBJ2-7; 7 nucleotides match TRBD2. CDR3 size: 16 residues. Trimming cost V 1 base and J 4 bases; bases outside gene matches: 10. The germline CDR1 and CDR2 sequences are LNHDA and SQIVND (reference sequence).